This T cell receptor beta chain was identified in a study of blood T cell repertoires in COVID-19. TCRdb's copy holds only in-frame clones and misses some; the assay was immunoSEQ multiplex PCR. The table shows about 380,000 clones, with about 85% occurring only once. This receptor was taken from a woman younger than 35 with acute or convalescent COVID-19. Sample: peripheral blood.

This chain's CDR3 is CASSFLAGRTGELFF. The CDR3 region has the DNA TGTGCCAGCAGTTTCCTAGCGGGACGAACCGGGGAGCTGTTTTTT. The chain is built from TRBV27 and TRBJ2-2; 9 nucleotides align to TRBD2. CDR1 and CDR2 (germline): MNHEY, SMNVEV (reference sequence). The J segment lost 5 bases and the V segment lost 3 bases, leaving 4 bases of the junction unmatched. The CDR3 sequence is 15 residues long.